Shown below are 28 T cell receptor beta chains from a single sample sequenced in a study of regulatory T cells in long-lasting Graves disease. The time point denotes: newly diagnosed GD, antithyroid drugs for less than 3 months. RNA isolated from PBMCs was used to make the TCR library. Assembly of TCR beta libraries relied on iRepertoire HTBI primers together with Arm-PCR of CDR3 regions. TCRdb reprocessed the multiplex PCR reads with MiXCR, giving one entry per CDR3 protein. The table records about 420,000 distinct CDR3 sequences, 15% to 20% of them present only once. The same sample was also studied in work on T cells in Graves' hyperthyroidism and ophthalmopathy.

The starting material was peripheral blood mononuclear cells (PBMCs), obtained at new diagnosis, from a patient treated with antithyroid drugs. The receptor source for this set is a woman aged 18 to 35 with Graves disease.

This rearrangement joins TRBV25-1 to TRBJ2-1; TRBD2 matches at 14 bases. J was trimmed by 8 bases and V by 8 bases; bases with no gene match: 14. Germline V CDR1 and CDR2: MGHDK, SYGVNS. This CDR3 is 17 amino acids long. The CDR3 loop reads CASGNPGTSGSPDEQFF. CDR3 DNA: TGTGCCAGCGGCAATCCCGGGACTAGCGGGAGCCCTGATGAGCAGTTCTTC. The full variable domain, rest sourced from reference TRBV25-1 and TRBJ2-1, is EADIYQTPRYLVIGTGKKITLECSQTMGHDKMYWYQQDPGMELHLIHYSYGVNSTEKGDLSSESTVSRIRTEHFPLTLESARPSHTSQYLCASGNPGTSGSPDEQFFGPGTRLTVL.

Many counts were recorded for this clonotype. V and J are TRBV28 and TRBJ2-1; 10 nucleotides line up with TRBD2. Looked up from germline, CDR1 is MDHEN and CDR2 is SYDVKM. V lost 8 bases to trimming and J lost 0 bases; unmatched junction nucleotides: 7. The CDR3 has 16 residues. CDR3 sequence: CASCLASGSSYNEQFF. The CDR3 coding sequence is TGTGCCAGCTGCCTGGCTAGCGGGAGCTCCTACAATGAGCAGTTCTTC.

The V gene is TRBV2, the J gene TRBJ1-2; tentative D call: TRBD1 (5 bases). CDR1 is SNHLY, CDR2 FYNNEI, per germline. Trimming shortened V by 6 bases and J by 0 bases, and 11 bases separated the two germline ends. The CDR3 contains 14 residues. CDR3 nucleotides: TGTGCCAGCAGACAGGAGAACTCTAACTATGGCTACACCTTC. Protein product: CASRQENSNYGYTF. Complete variable domain (other parts from reference TRBV2 and TRBJ1-2): EPEVTQTPSHQVTQMGQEVILRCVPISNHLYFYWYRQILGQKVEFLVSFYNNEISEKSEIFDDQFSVERPDGSNFTLKIRSTKLEDSAMYFCASRQENSNYGYTFGSGTRLTVV.

This clonotype was seen only a few times. The chain joins TRBV5-1 to TRBJ2-1; 11 positions agree with TRBD2. There are 15 residues in the CDR3. The J segment lost 4 bases and the V segment lost 4 bases, leaving 4 bases of the junction unmatched. Germline lookup yields CDR1 SGHRS and CDR2 YFSETQ. The CDR3 here is CASSQGTSGYNEQFF. The CDR3 region has the DNA TGCGCCAGCAGCCAAGGGACTAGCGGTTACAATGAGCAGTTCTTC. The variable domain in full, with the rest retrieved from reference TRBV5-1 and TRBJ2-1, is KAGVTQTPRYLIKTRGQQVTLSCSPISGHRSVSWYQQTPGQGLQFLFEYFSETQRNKGNFPGRFSGRQFSNSRSEMNVSTLELGDSALYLCASSQGTSGYNEQFFGPGTRLTVL.

This clonotype has at least ten counts. The V gene is TRBV6-5, the J gene TRBJ2-4; tentatively, D is TRBD2 (5 bases). CDR1 is MNHEY, CDR2 SVGAGI, per germline. The V end was cut by 3 bases, the J end by 2 bases, with 11 bases between. The CDR3 runs to 15 residues. The CDR3 sequence is CASSYVSGSKNIQYF. As DNA, the CDR3 is TGTGCCAGCAGTTATGTTTCGGGGTCCAAAAACATTCAGTACTTC.

The CDR3 spells CSANRGRGTGNEQFF. In nucleotides, the CDR3 is TGCAGCGCCAACAGGGGTAGGGGGACTGGCAATGAGCAGTTCTTC. The chain recombines TRBV29-1 with TRBJ2-1, with D tentatively TRBD1 (7 bases). The germline V gene has CDR1 SQVTM and CDR2 ANQGSEA. This CDR3 region has 15 residues. Trimming removed 7 bases at V and 6 bases at J, with 22 bases between.

The gene calls are TRBV25-1 and TRBJ2-1; D may be TRBD1 or TRBD2 (6 bases each). The germline V gene has CDR1 MGHDK and CDR2 SYGVNS. The CDR3 covers 15 residues. Trimming shortened V by 2 bases and J by 10 bases, and 18 bases separated the two germline ends. Here the CDR3 reads CASSETRRGLGEQFF. Here the CDR3 DNA reads TGTGCCAGCAGTGAAACCAGGAGGGGGTTAGGAGAGCAGTTCTTC.

A word on this clonotype: Given a much more abundant clone one base away, this may be a read error. The CDR3 end shows no conserved phenylalanine or tryptophan, and so a read error is likely. V usage is TRBV28 and J usage is TRBJ2-1, with D tentatively TRBD2 (5 bases). The CDR3 contains 15 residues. The germline CDR1 and CDR2 sequences are MDHEN and SYDVKM. Trimming took off 6 bases at V and 6 bases at J, with 18 bases between the two ends. CDR3 nucleotide sequence: TGTGCCAGCAGGCTGTTGCGGGTCTCAATCAATGAGCAGTTCTCC. Encoded protein: CASRLLRVSINEQFS.

This clonotype was seen at least ten times. V gene TRBV18 combines with J gene TRBJ1-2; TRBD1 agrees at 11 bases. This CDR3 region has 13 residues. Per germline, CDR1 KGHSH and CDR2 LQKENI. The V and J ends lost 3 bases and 8 bases, in that order; junction bases with no gene match: 2. The CDR3 DNA reads TGTGCCAGCTCACCGGGACAGGGGGACGGCTACACCTTC. This sequence encodes CASSPGQGDGYTF.

This chain joins TRBV28 and TRBJ1-2; D not resolved. The CDR3 extends over 13 amino acids. The V end was cut by 7 bases, the J end by 8 bases, with 17 bases between. Germline CDR1 is MDHEN and CDR2 is SYDVKM. The CDR3 loop reads CASTNQIVWGYTF. The CDR3 DNA reads as TGTGCCAGCACTAACCAGATAGTGTGGGGCTACACCTTC.

There are a few counts of this clonotype. The chain has TRBV7-2 and TRBJ1-1; D ambiguous. The germline V gene has CDR1 SGHTA and CDR2 FQGNSA. Trimming removed 2 bases at V and 6 bases at J, with 16 bases between. The CDR3 spans 15 residues. The DNA for the CDR3 is TGTGCCAGCAGCTTAAACCCCGACCTTAGAGCTGAAGCTTTCTTT. It encodes CASSLNPDLRAEAFF.

V is TRBV19 and J is TRBJ2-1; no clear D gene. CDR3 size: 13 residues. Germline values: CDR1 LNHDA, CDR2 SQIVND (reference sequence). The ends were cut back, 5 bases at V and 4 bases at J, with 9 bases in the middle. Written as DNA, the CDR3 is TGTGCCAGTAGTGTGGCGCGATACAATGAGCAGTTCTTC. Its protein is CASSVARYNEQFF.

A single count supports this clonotype. The V gene is TRBV2, the J gene TRBJ1-5; tentative D call: TRBD1 (5 bases). Germline V lookup: CDR1 SNHLY, CDR2 FYNNEI. V was cut by 5 bases and J by 0 bases, with 8 bases left in between. This CDR3 spans 14 amino acids. The CDR3 reads CASSLTASNQPQHF. CDR3 bases: TGTGCCAGCAGTTTGACAGCTAGCAATCAGCCCCAGCATTTT.

This clonotype has ten or more counts. The rearrangement joins TRBV12-3 or TRBV12-4 to TRBJ2-7; tentatively, D is TRBD2 (6 bases). V lost 6 bases, J lost 5 bases, and 17 bases lay in between. The CDR3 runs to 14 residues. Here the CDR3 reads CASRGVGAGNEQYF. The CDR3 nucleotides are TGTGCCAGCAGGGGGGTAGGGGCGGGGAACGAGCAGTACTTC.

The table lists this clonotype with many counts. The chain is built from TRBV20-1 and TRBJ2-7; 14 bases align to TRBD2. The length of the CDR3 is 17 residues. Trimming at V came to 1 base and at J to 2 bases, leaving 7 bases not matched to a gene. Germline assignment: CDR1 DFQATT and CDR2 SNEGSKA (reference sequence). CDR3 DNA sequence: TGCAGTGCTAGAGCGGGACTAGCGGGAGTTGCGACCTACGAGCAGTACTTC. This sequence encodes CSARAGLAGVATYEQYF.

The V call is TRBV20-1, the J call TRBJ1-5, with D unresolved. This CDR3 has 13 residues. Trimming shortened V by 3 bases and J by 6 bases, and 12 bases separated the two germline ends. Germline CDR1 is DFQATT and CDR2 is SNEGSKA (reference sequence). The CDR3 DNA reads as TGCAGTGCTAGGGGGTCACTTGGTCAGCCCCAGCATTTT. Its translation: CSARGSLGQPQHF.

There are a few counts of this clonotype. The chain links TRBV9 to TRBJ2-1; 7 bases map to TRBD2. The ends lost 8 bases at V and 5 bases at J; junction bases unmatched: 16. This CDR3 is built from 16 residues. The germline CDR1 and CDR2 sequences are SGDLS and YYNGEE. The CDR3: CASRGGVGSGDNEQFF. The CDR3 DNA reads as TGTGCCAGTCGGGGTGGGGTAGGAAGCGGGGACAATGAGCAGTTCTTC.

Remarks on this clonotype: Being one base from a much bigger clone, this may be a read error. V gene TRBV6-1 combines with J gene TRBJ2-1, with D possibly being TRBD2 (5 bases). The CDR3 consists of 13 residues. CDR1 MNHNS and CDR2 SASEGT come from the germline V gene. Trimming removed 5 bases from V and 10 bases from J, with 15 bases in between. CDR3 nucleotide sequence: TGTGCCAGCAGTAGACTAAACTCCTACGAGCAGTTCTTC. Residues: CASSRLNSYEQFF.

This clonotype was counted at least ten times. This chain links TRBV7-2 with TRBJ2-2; no reliable D call. Germline V CDR1 and CDR2: SGHTA, FQGNSA. The CDR3 covers 15 residues. Trimming left V 5 bases short and J 0 bases short, with 10 bases between. This CDR3 is CASSQRWSNTGELFF. The CDR3 nucleotides read TGTGCCAGCAGCCAAAGGTGGTCGAACACCGGGGAGCTGTTTTTT.

This clonotype was observed many times. The J gene is TRBJ1-1, the V gene TRBV7-2, with D possibly being TRBD1 (6 bases). The germline V gene has CDR1 SGHTA and CDR2 FQGNSA. This CDR3 is 18 amino acids long. V lost 5 bases and J 1 base, leaving 23 bases between the germline ends. The CDR3 spells CASSLPKGGRLGNTEAFF. DNA of the CDR3: TGTGCCAGCAGCCTGCCCAAAGGGGGGAGGCTCGGGAACACTGAAGCTTTCTTT.

This clonotype was seen only a few times. An end of the junction does not agree with germline; a read error may underlie this. V usage is TRBV3-1 and J usage is TRBJ1-2; D is possibly TRBD1 (5 bases). The CDR3 is 13 amino acids. CDR1 LGHDT and CDR2 YNNKEL come from the germline V gene (reference sequence). CDR3 sequence reads: CASSPGQGNGYAF. The CDR3 nucleotides read TGTGCCAGCAGCCCCGGACAAGGAAATGGCTACGCCTTC.

This clonotype was recorded at least ten times. The chain has TRBV13 and TRBJ1-1, with D maybe TRBD1 (5 bases). The germline V and J ends were trimmed by 7 bases and 2 bases, with 14 bases remaining between them. Germline CDR1 reads PRHDT; CDR2 reads FYEKMQ (reference sequence). The CDR3 runs to 14 residues. The CDR3 DNA reads as TGTGCCAGCACTCCCCGGGGGGTAAACACTGAAGCTTTCTTT. Amino acids: CASTPRGVNTEAFF.

This clonotype was seen many times. The J gene is TRBJ2-7, the V gene TRBV28, with D perhaps matching TRBD1 (5 bases). CDR3 length: 12 amino acids. V was pared by 5 bases and J by 2 bases, with 7 bases between. Per germline, CDR1 MDHEN and CDR2 SYDVKM. The CDR3 DNA reads TGTGCCAGCAGTATCAGGGCCTACGAGCAGTACTTC. It encodes CASSIRAYEQYF.

The chain employs TRBV24-1 and TRBJ2-7; D is tentatively TRBD1 or TRBD2 (7 bases each). The CDR3 is 15 amino acids. V was pared by 5 bases and J by 6 bases, with 19 bases between. Germline V gene lookup returns CDR1 KGHDR and CDR2 SFDVKD. The CDR3 is CATSGNPGGECEQYF. CDR3 coding DNA: TGTGCCACCAGTGGGAACCCAGGGGGGGAGTGCGAGCAGTACTTC.

Comments on this clonotype: Possible read error: a much larger clone is one base away. This chain connects TRBV11-2 to TRBJ2-1; D is ambiguous. The CDR3 is 15 residues long. In germline, CDR1 is SGHAT, CDR2 FQNNGV. The CDR3 here is CASSHGVSSDNEQFF. CDR3 sequence (DNA): TGTGCCAGCAGCCATGGAGTTAGCTCCGACAATGAGCAGTTCTTC.

This clonotype was seen ten or more times. This sequence joins TRBV29-1 and TRBJ2-3, with TRBD2 identical over 7 bases. Per the germline V gene, CDR1 is SQVTM and CDR2 is ANQGSEA. With V trimmed by 8 bases and J by 4 bases, 12 bases remained unmatched. The CDR3 length is 14 residues. The chain's CDR3 is CSLIGGSSPDTQYF. CDR3 DNA sequence: TGCAGCTTAATTGGCGGGAGCTCCCCAGATACGCAGTATTTT.

The gene calls are TRBV5-1 and TRBJ1-2; D may be TRBD1 (5 bases). Germline V gives CDR1 SGHRS, CDR2 YFSETQ. V gave up 4 bases and J gave up 0 bases, with 10 bases separating them. The CDR3 spans 14 residues. CDR3 nucleotides: TGCGCCAGCAGCCAGGACACCTCTAACTATGGCTACACCTTC. This sequence encodes CASSQDTSNYGYTF.

This clonotype was counted at least ten times. The V call is TRBV28, the J call TRBJ1-2; D unresolved. CDR1 is MDHEN, CDR2 SYDVKM, per germline. V was cut by 4 bases and J by 3 bases, with 9 bases left in between. The CDR3 sequence is 13 residues long. CDR3 nucleotides: TGTGCCAGCAGTTCCGACGGATACTATGGCTACACCTTC. Protein: CASSSDGYYGYTF.